This TCR beta chain appears in the sequencing data of a study of cytomegalovirus exposure and HLA in healthy donors. General study points: Productive rates of about 87% or about 30% were seen for most TCR beta V segments in an earlier analysis. Overall, under 200 TCR beta chains were annotated as cytomegalovirus-associated. Sequencing artifact likely explains a cluster of highly shared sequence variants. Analysis performed later found roughly 17,000 TCR beta sequences associated with HLA alleles at 0.05 false discovery rate.

The CDR3 runs to 13 residues. V was cut by 5 bases and J by 2 bases, with 9 bases left in between. Germline values: CDR1 MNHEY, CDR2 SMNVEV (reference sequence). Primers for the PCR totalled 60 Vbeta and 13 Jbeta. Sequenced by immunoSEQ multiplex PCR; TCRdb stores in-frame clones only, minus some. Of approximately 210,000 clones in the sample, around 79% were seen once. In the case of this clone: Its matching antigen is unknown.

The sequence derives from a male donor in good health and CMV-seropositive. Sequencing was done on a sample of PBMCs. The chain combines TRBV27 with TRBJ1-1; D gene uncertain. The CDR3 nucleotides are TGTGCCAGCAGTCGCATAGCCAACACTGAAGCTTTCTTT. It specifies CASSRIANTEAFF.